The 12 T cell receptor beta chains presented below share a single source sample, sequenced in a study of spatial heterogeneity in lung cancer (dated 2019 in TCRdb). Library construction relied on 5' RACE. The sequencing machine was a NextSeq 500. TCRdb reworked the public reads: Q25 trimming with fastp, MiXCR clone assembly, productive beta chains retained. Merged by CDR3 protein, the rows form single entries marked with the most common genes and DNA. A total of around 45,000 distinct CDR3 sequences appear in this sample, roughly an eighth of them only once. Around 56% of the sample belongs to the ten largest clones. Explained via the paper, the time point label denotes: sample taken at primary tumor resection. Whole RNA extracted from tumor and nontumor lung tissue, or from cryopreserved PBMC samples, was used for TCR sequencing without cell sorting. Sequencing was performed on PBMCs, taken at surgery. These receptors were collected from a male donor with early-stage non-small cell lung cancer.

The genes are TRBV28 and TRBJ2-4; D unresolved. CDR1 is MDHEN and CDR2 is SYDVKM in the germline V gene. V was pared by 2 bases and J by 0 bases, with 8 bases between. The CDR3 length is 15 residues. CDR3 nucleotides: TGTGCCAGCAGTTTAGCCCCCCTAGCCAAAAACATTCAGTACTTC. Protein product: CASSLAPLAKNIQYF.

This clonotype was recorded many times. V is TRBV29-1 and J is TRBJ2-7; the D gene is possibly TRBD1 (7 bases). This CDR3 is built from 18 residues. V was pared by 6 bases and J by 5 bases, with 32 bases between. Germline lookup yields CDR1 SQVTM and CDR2 ANQGSEA. This CDR3 is CSVTRDSRREWARHEQYF. The DNA for the CDR3 is TGCAGCGTGACCCGGGACAGCCGTCGGGAGTGGGCTAGACACGAGCAGTACTTC.

This sequence joins TRBV3-1 and TRBJ1-2; possible D gene TRBD1, 6 bases. Germline-derived CDR1 and CDR2 are LGHDT and YNNKEL (reference sequence). This CDR3 contains 14 residues. V shed 3 bases and J shed 8 bases, with 16 bases lying between them. Here the CDR3 reads CASSHHLTGLGYTF. CDR3 bases: TGTGCCAGCAGCCACCACTTAACAGGGCTCGGCTACACCTTC. Complete variable domain (other parts from reference TRBV3-1 and TRBJ1-2): DTAVSQTPKYLVTQMGNDKSIKCEQNLGHDTMYWYKQDSKKFLKIMFSYNNKELIINETVPNRFSPKSPDKAHLNLHINSLELGDSAVYFCASSHHLTGLGYTFGSGTRLTVV.

This clonotype has a count of ten or more. The V and J genes are TRBV5-1 and TRBJ1-5, with TRBD1 matching over 9 bases. This CDR3 has 14 residues. V dropped 4 bases and J dropped 6; count of bases not matched to a gene: 5. Germline values: CDR1 SGHRS, CDR2 YFSETQ. The CDR3 region has the DNA TGCGCCAGCAGCCTGGGACAGGGAAGTCAGCCCCAGCATTTT. This codes for CASSLGQGSQPQHF.

In its sample, this clonotype was seen a few times. The rearrangement joins TRBV20-1 to TRBJ2-1; 9 nucleotides agree with TRBD1. The CDR3 is 15 amino acids. Germline V CDR1 and CDR2: DFQATT, SNEGSKA (reference sequence). Losses at the gene ends were 3 bases for V and 6 bases for J; bases not matched to a gene: 9. In DNA form, the CDR3 reads TGCAGTGCTAGTTTGGGGGACAGGGTCGGCAATGAGCAGTTCTTC. Translating gives CSASLGDRVGNEQFF.

The V call is TRBV10-3, the J call TRBJ2-7, with 9 bases fitting TRBD2. From germline, CDR1 is ENHRY and CDR2 SYGVKD. CDR3 length: 14 residues. The J segment lost 5 bases and the V segment lost 7 bases, leaving 9 bases of the junction unmatched. The CDR3 coding sequence is TGTGCCATCAAGATGCCTAGCGGGACCCACGAGCAGTACTTC. Translation gives CAIKMPSGTHEQYF.

V gene TRBV7-9 combines with J gene TRBJ1-1; D call uncertain. The CDR3 runs 13 residues. Trimming took off 2 bases at V and 0 bases at J, with 4 bases between the two ends. Germline CDR1 and CDR2: SEHNR and FQNEAQ (reference sequence). The DNA of the CDR3 is TGTGCCAGCAGCTTAACTATGAACACTGAAGCTTTCTTT. It specifies CASSLTMNTEAFF.

Only a few counts were recorded for this clonotype. The chain joins TRBV12-1 to TRBJ2-7. TRBV12-1 counts as a pseudogene. The CDR3 is 15 residues long. The CDR3 region is CASSFRDRSSYEQYF. CDR3 nucleotide sequence: TGTGCCAGCAGCTTTAGGGACAGAAGCTCCTACGAGCAGTACTTC.

This clonotype came up many times. V is TRBV6-2 or TRBV6-3 and J is TRBJ2-1; TRBD2 is a possible D gene (5 bases). From germline, CDR1 is MNHEY and CDR2 SVGEGT. The V end was cut by 6 bases, the J end by 8 bases, with 14 bases between. CDR3 length: 13 residues. CDR3 coding DNA: TGTGCCAGCAGCGGACTTCTTCGGGATGAGCAGTTCTTC. Protein: CASSGLLRDEQFF.

This clonotype occurred many times. V and J are TRBV7-9 and TRBJ2-7, with 8 nucleotides matching TRBD2. Per the germline V gene, CDR1 is SEHNR and CDR2 is FQNEAQ (reference sequence). V shed 5 bases, J shed 6 bases, and the junction held 12 bases outside the gene matches. The CDR3 runs 15 residues. The CDR3 reads CASSPAGGPSGEQYF. In nucleotides, the CDR3 is TGTGCCAGCAGCCCGGCGGGGGGTCCCAGCGGCGAGCAGTACTTC.

J is TRBJ1-2 and V is TRBV28; D call uncertain. The germline V and J ends were trimmed by 3 bases and 5 bases, with 7 bases remaining between them. The CDR3 extends over 12 amino acids. Germline CDR1 is MDHEN and CDR2 is SYDVKM. This CDR3 reads CASSLDEYGYTF. The CDR3 DNA sequence: TGTGCCAGCAGTTTGGACGAATATGGCTACACCTTC.

In its sample, this clonotype was seen many times. The V call is TRBV11-1, the J call TRBJ2-7; D possibly corresponds to TRBD2 (5 bases). Between the trimmed V and J ends, which lost 6 bases and 4 bases, there was a span of 10 bases. The CDR3 runs 12 residues. The germline V gene has CDR1 SGHAT and CDR2 FQDESV (reference sequence). CDR3 sequence (DNA): TGTGCCAGCAGTTCCCCGGGGTACGAGCAGTACTTC. This gives the protein CASSSPGYEQYF.